A single sample gave rise to the 14 T cell receptor beta chains below, sequenced in a study of blood T cell repertoires in COVID-19. Assay: immunoSEQ multiplex PCR; the TCRdb copy retains only in-frame clones and omits some. The repertoire consists of about 210,000 clones, with over 75% occurring once and the leading ten covering 4.8%. The sequenced sample was peripheral blood. Receptors were obtained from a middle-aged woman with acute or convalescent COVID-19.

The CDR3 coding sequence is TGTGCCAGCAGCCAGGACAGGGTCAATCAGCCCCAGCATTTT. Translation gives CASSQDRVNQPQHF. The chain joins TRBV5-6 to TRBJ1-5; 8 nucleotides align to TRBD1. The J segment lost 3 bases and the V segment lost 4 bases, leaving 3 bases of the junction unmatched. The CDR3 length is 14 residues. The germline gives CDR1 SGHDT, CDR2 YYEEEE.

This clone has just one count. The V call is TRBV10-2, the J call TRBJ1-1; possible D gene TRBD1, 5 bases. V lost 4 bases, J lost 2 bases, and 11 bases lay in between. CDR1 and CDR2 from the germline V gene are WSHSY and SAAADI. The CDR3 contains 14 residues. The CDR3 here is CASSVVRVNTEAFF. CDR3 coding DNA: TGCGCCAGCAGTGTTGTCAGGGTAAACACTGAAGCTTTCTTT.

J is TRBJ2-5 and V is TRBV4-1, with D possibly TRBD2 on 5 matching bases. Germline assignment: CDR1 MGHRA and CDR2 YSYEKL. This CDR3 is 15 amino acids long. V was clipped by 2 bases and J by 5 bases, with 15 bases between them. The CDR3 nucleotides are TGCGCCAGCAGCCAAAGGGCGGGCGCTGGGGAGACCCAGTACTTC. This codes for CASSQRAGAGETQYF.

The chain carries TRBV6-5 and TRBJ2-2; D is possibly TRBD2 (6 bases). Germline lookup yields CDR1 MNHEY and CDR2 SVGAGI. V lost 6 bases, J lost 1 base, and 6 bases lay in between. The CDR3 sequence is 13 residues long. This CDR3 is CASRGGNTGELFF. The CDR3 DNA follows: TGTGCCAGCAGGGGGGGGAACACCGGGGAGCTGTTTTTT.

The chain employs TRBV24-1 and TRBJ1-4; 7 nucleotides match TRBD1. The CDR3 contains 14 residues. Per germline, CDR1 KGHDR and CDR2 SFDVKD. Losses at the gene ends were 4 bases for V and 5 bases for J; bases not matched to a gene: 3. CDR3 sequence: CATSDPDRNEKLFF. For the CDR3, the DNA is TGTGCCACCAGTGACCCGGACAGGAATGAAAAACTGTTTTTT.

This rearrangement joins TRBV4-1 to TRBJ2-7; TRBD2 matches at 13 bases. Germline values: CDR1 MGHRA, CDR2 YSYEKL. Losses at the gene ends were 2 bases for V and 4 bases for J; bases not matched to a gene: 2. The CDR3 loop spans 15 amino acids. CDR3 DNA sequence: TGCGCCAGCAGCCAACTGACTAGCGGGGGGTACGAGCAGTACGTC. It specifies CASSQLTSGGYEQYV.

The V gene is TRBV5-1, the J gene TRBJ1-4; the match to TRBD1 covers 8 bases. In germline, CDR1 is SGHRS, CDR2 YFSETQ. With V trimmed by 0 bases and J by 3 bases, 1 base remained unmatched. The CDR3 is made up of 15 amino acids. Here the CDR3 DNA reads TGCGCCAGCAGCTTGGTACAGGGGGCTAATGAAAAACTGTTTTTT. Amino acids: CASSLVQGANEKLFF.

The gene calls are TRBV5-1 and TRBJ2-1; 9 bases line up with TRBD1. Losses at the gene ends were 4 bases for V and 4 bases for J; bases not matched to a gene: 6. Germline loops: CDR1 SGHRS, CDR2 YFSETQ. CDR3 length: 15 amino acids. DNA of the CDR3: TGCGCCAGCAGCATCCGGGACAGGGCTTACAATGAGCAGTTCTTC. The encoded protein is CASSIRDRAYNEQFF. Variable domain in full (rest from reference TRBV5-1 and TRBJ2-1): KAGVTQTPRYLIKTRGQQVTLSCSPISGHRSVSWYQQTPGQGLQFLFEYFSETQRNKGNFPGRFSGRQFSNSRSEMNVSTLELGDSALYLCASSIRDRAYNEQFFGPGTRLTVL.

The rearrangement joins TRBV18 to TRBJ2-7; 8 positions agree with TRBD1. CDR1 KGHSH and CDR2 LQKENI come from the germline V gene. V lost 2 bases and J lost 6; bases outside the gene matches: 9. The CDR3 covers 15 residues. Here the CDR3 reads CASSPVQGAFSEQYV. CDR3 sequence (DNA): TGTGCCAGCTCACCAGTGCAGGGGGCCTTCAGCGAGCAGTACGTC.

The chain is built from TRBV9 and TRBJ1-2; no clear D gene. Trimming pared 0 bases from V and 5 bases from J, leaving 8 bases between. The CDR3 is made up of 13 amino acids. The germline V gene encodes CDR1 SGDLS and CDR2 YYNGEE. The CDR3 reads CASSVGQAYGYTF. For the CDR3, the DNA is TGTGCCAGCAGCGTAGGTCAGGCGTATGGCTACACCTTC. The complete variable domain, with remaining parts taken from reference TRBV9 and TRBJ1-2, reads DSGVTQTPKHLITATGQRVTLRCSPRSGDLSVYWYQQSLDQGLQFLIQYYNGEERAKGNILERFSAQQFPDLHSELNLSSLELGDSALYFCASSVGQAYGYTFGSGTRLTVV.

This clone was seen only once. The gene calls are TRBV9 and TRBJ2-2; 7 nucleotides line up with TRBD1. V trimming: 3 bases; J trimming: 4 bases; junction bases outside the gene matches: 3. CDR1 is SGDLS and CDR2 is YYNGEE in the germline V gene. The CDR3 length is 14 residues. This CDR3 reads CASSAGQTTGELFF. CDR3 nucleotide sequence: TGTGCCAGCAGCGCGGGACAGACCACCGGGGAGCTGTTTTTT.

The chain has TRBV7-2 and TRBJ2-1, with a weak D call TRBD2 (6 bases). The V gene's germline CDR1 is SGHTA and CDR2 FQGNSA. This CDR3 region has 16 residues. The V end lost 6 bases, the J end lost 6 bases, and 21 bases lay between the germline ends. The CDR3 coding sequence is TGTGCCAGCAGGGGACTCGGACGGGCCGGAGTCAATGAGCAGTTCTTC. Amino acids: CASRGLGRAGVNEQFF.

On this clone: Other DNA sequences in the sample encode the same CDR3. J is TRBJ1-2 and V is TRBV5-1; TRBD1 might be the D (6 bases). Germline CDR1 SGHRS, CDR2 YFSETQ. CDR3 size: 14 residues. Deletions cut 4 bases from V and 2 bases from J, with 12 bases between. CDR3 DNA sequence: TGCGCCAGCAGCCTCGGTGACAGGAACTATGGCTACACCTTC. Translating gives CASSLGDRNYGYTF.

The chain is built from TRBV5-1 and TRBJ1-4; tentative D call: TRBD1 (5 bases). This CDR3 contains 18 residues. Trimming stripped 4 bases from V and 2 bases from J, with 21 bases between. Germline V lookup: CDR1 SGHRS, CDR2 YFSETQ. CDR3 DNA sequence: TGCGCCAGCAGCCCGATGCCTCAAGGGGATGGGACTAATGAAAAACTGTTTTTT. Its translation is CASSPMPQGDGTNEKLFF. Filled out from reference TRBV5-1 and TRBJ1-4, the complete variable domain reads KAGVTQTPRYLIKTRGQQVTLSCSPISGHRSVSWYQQTPGQGLQFLFEYFSETQRNKGNFPGRFSGRQFSNSRSEMNVSTLELGDSALYLCASSPMPQGDGTNEKLFFGSGTQLSVL.